This TCR beta chain was identified in a study of vaccination effects on CD4 cells after COVID-19. Study-level information: Two convalescent patients gave samples 16 days and one week before vaccination. Study conclusions and caveats: By a late point after vaccination, infection- and vaccine-induced clones had shrunk markedly through clonal contraction.

CDR3 length equals 14 residues. Germline V gives CDR1 SGDLS, CDR2 YYNGEE. Trimming left V 2 bases short and J 15 bases short, with 18 bases between. Method: immunoSEQ multiplex PCR; TCRdb's copy keeps in-frame clones and lacks some. This table has more than 20,000 clones, over 70% appearing once. This clone was recorded a few times. The antigen is unknown. ViraFEST expansion of antigen-specific CD4+ T cells with viral peptide pools preceded sequencing. Culture lasted 10 days before CD4+ T cell isolation. From March to December 2020, the person had a SARS-CoV-2 infection that was confirmed by PCR. The gene calls are TRBV9 and TRBJ1-6; possibly TRBD1 for D (5 bases). This clonotype was obtained from a human donor who had a prior SARS-CoV-2 infection. The sample in question was CD4+ T cells from PBMCs cultured with a peptide pool, obtained before COVID-19 vaccination. The chain's CDR3 is CASSVRDGHDLLHF. CDR3 bases: TGTGCCAGCAGCGTCCGGGACGGCCATGATCTCCTCCACTTT.